The clone carrying this T cell receptor (beta chain) was observed a handful of times. This may stem from a read error, because a much larger clone lies one nucleotide away. The data were taken from a study of breast tumors, draining lymph nodes, adjacent tissues. MiXCR, run by TCRdb on the multiplex PCR reads, gives a single entry per CDR3 protein. The sample holds approximately 200,000 distinct CDR3 sequences, approximately 33% seen once. Axillary draining lymph nodes of breast cancer patients supplied the node samples. The sequenced sample consisted of axillary lymph node tissue. The clonotype originates from a female donor with breast cancer. Some clones in this sample may be carry-over from other donors' samples.

CDR3 coding DNA: TGTGCCAGTAGTATCGACGGCGGACAAAGCTCCTATAATTCACCCCCCCACTTT. Protein: CASSIDGGQSSYNSPPHF. The V and J genes are TRBV19 and TRBJ1-6; the D gene is possibly TRBD1 (5 bases). The CDR3 consists of 18 residues. Germline V CDR1 and CDR2: LNHDA, SQIVND (reference sequence). Using reference TRBV19 and TRBJ1-6 for the parts outside the CDR3, the full variable domain is DGGITQSPKYLFRKEGQNVTLSCEQNLNHDAMYWYRQDPGQGLRLIYYSQIVNDFQKGDIAEGYSVSREKKESFPLTVTSAQKNPTAFYLCASSIDGGQSSYNSPPHFGNGTRLTVT.